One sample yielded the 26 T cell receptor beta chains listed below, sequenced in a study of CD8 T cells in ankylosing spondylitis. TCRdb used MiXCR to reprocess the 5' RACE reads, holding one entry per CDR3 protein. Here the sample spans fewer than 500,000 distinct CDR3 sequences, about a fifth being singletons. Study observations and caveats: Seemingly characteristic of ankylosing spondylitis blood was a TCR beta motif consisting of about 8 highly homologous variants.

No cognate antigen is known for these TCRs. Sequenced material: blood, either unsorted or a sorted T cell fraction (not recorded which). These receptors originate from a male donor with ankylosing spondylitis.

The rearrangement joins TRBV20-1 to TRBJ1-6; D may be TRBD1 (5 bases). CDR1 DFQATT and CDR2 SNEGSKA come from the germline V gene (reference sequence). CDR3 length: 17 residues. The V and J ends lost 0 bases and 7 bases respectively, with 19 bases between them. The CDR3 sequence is CSARDWRGSRTNSPLHF. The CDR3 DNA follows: TGCAGTGCTAGAGATTGGCGGGGCTCCAGGACAAATTCACCCCTCCACTTT.

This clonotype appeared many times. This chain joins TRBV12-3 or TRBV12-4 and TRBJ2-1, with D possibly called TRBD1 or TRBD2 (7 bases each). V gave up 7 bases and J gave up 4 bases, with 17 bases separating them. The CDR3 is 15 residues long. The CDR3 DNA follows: TGTGCCAGCACCCTGGGAGGGGGCGATTACAATGAGCAGTTCTTC. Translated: CASTLGGGDYNEQFF.

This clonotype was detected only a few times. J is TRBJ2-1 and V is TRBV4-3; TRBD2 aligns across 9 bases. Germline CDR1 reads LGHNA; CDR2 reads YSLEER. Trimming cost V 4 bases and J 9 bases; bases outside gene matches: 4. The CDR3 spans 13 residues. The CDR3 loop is CASSPTTSGEQFF. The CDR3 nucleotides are TGCGCCAGCAGCCCCACGACTAGCGGTGAGCAGTTCTTC.

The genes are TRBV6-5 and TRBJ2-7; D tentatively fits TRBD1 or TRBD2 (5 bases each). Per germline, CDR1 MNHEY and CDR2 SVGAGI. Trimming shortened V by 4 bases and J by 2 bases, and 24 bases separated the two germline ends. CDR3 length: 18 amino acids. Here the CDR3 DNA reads TGTGCCAGCAGTTCACAAATTGGCGAAATTTGGGGGACCTACGAGCAGTACTTC. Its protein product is CASSSQIGEIWGTYEQYF.

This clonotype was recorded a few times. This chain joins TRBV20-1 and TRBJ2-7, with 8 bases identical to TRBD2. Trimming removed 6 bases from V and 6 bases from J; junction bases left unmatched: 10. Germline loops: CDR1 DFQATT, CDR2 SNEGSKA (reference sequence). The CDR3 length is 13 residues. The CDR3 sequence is CSAGTSFSSEQYF. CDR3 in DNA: TGCAGTGCGGGGACTAGTTTCTCTTCCGAGCAGTACTTC.

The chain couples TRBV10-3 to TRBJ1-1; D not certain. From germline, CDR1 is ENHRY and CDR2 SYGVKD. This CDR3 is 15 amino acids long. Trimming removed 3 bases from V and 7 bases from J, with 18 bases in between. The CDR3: CAISDGPSLAGEAFF. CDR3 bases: TGTGCCATCAGTGACGGGCCTAGTCTGGCGGGTGAAGCTTTCTTT.

CDR3 in amino acids: CATSRLGREGPNEQFF. The CDR3 DNA is TGTGCCACCTCTAGACTAGGGCGGGAGGGCCCGAATGAGCAGTTCTTC. The chain links TRBV11-2 to TRBJ2-1, with 9 bases fitting TRBD2. Germline CDR1 and CDR2: SGHAT and FQNNGV. With V trimmed by 10 bases and J by 7 bases, 17 bases remained unmatched. There are 16 residues in the CDR3.

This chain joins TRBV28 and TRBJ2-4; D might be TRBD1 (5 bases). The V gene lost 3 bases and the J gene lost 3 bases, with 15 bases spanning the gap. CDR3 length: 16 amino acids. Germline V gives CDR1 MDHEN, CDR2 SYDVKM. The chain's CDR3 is CASSFQGRVGKNIQYF. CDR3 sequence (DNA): TGTGCCAGCAGTTTCCAGGGAAGGGTTGGCAAAAACATTCAGTACTTC.

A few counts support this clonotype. CDR3 coding DNA: TGTGCCACCAGTGAACAGCCCTACGAGCAGTACTTC. Translation: CATSEQPYEQYF. The chain employs TRBV24-1 and TRBJ2-7; D ambiguous. CDR1 and CDR2 (germline): KGHDR, SFDVKD. The CDR3 runs to 12 residues. V was clipped by 4 bases and J by 2 bases, with 5 bases between them.

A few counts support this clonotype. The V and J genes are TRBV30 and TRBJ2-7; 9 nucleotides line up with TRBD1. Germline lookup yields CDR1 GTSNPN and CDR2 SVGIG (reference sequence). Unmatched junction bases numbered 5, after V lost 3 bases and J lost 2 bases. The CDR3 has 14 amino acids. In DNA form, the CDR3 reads TGTGCCTGGAGCCCCGGGACAGGGACCTACGAGCAGTACTTC. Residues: CAWSPGTGTYEQYF. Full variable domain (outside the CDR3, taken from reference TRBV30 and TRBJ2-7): SQTIHQWPATLVQPVGSPLSLECTVEGTSNPNLYWYRQAAGRGLQLLFYSVGIGQISSEVPQNLSASRPQDRQFILSSKKLLLSDSGFYLCAWSPGTGTYEQYFGPGTRLTVT.

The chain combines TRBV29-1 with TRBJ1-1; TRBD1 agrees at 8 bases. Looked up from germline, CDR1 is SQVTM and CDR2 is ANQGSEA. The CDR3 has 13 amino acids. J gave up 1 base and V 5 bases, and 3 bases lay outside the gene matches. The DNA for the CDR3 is TGCAGCGTTCGGGACAGGCAGAACACTGAAGCTTTCTTT. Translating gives CSVRDRQNTEAFF.

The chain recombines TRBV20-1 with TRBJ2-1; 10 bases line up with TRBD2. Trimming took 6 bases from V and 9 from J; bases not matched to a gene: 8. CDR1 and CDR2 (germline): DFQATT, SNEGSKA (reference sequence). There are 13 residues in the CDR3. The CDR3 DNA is TGCAGTGCGAGCAGCGGGAGGGCCTTTGAGCAGTTCTTC. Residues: CSASSGRAFEQFF.

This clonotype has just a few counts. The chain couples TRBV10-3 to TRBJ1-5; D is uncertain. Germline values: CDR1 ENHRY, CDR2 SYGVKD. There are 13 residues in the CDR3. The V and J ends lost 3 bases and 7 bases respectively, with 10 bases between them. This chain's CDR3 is CAISDSGGQPQHF. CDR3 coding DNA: TGTGCCATCAGTGATTCGGGTGGCCAGCCCCAGCATTTT.

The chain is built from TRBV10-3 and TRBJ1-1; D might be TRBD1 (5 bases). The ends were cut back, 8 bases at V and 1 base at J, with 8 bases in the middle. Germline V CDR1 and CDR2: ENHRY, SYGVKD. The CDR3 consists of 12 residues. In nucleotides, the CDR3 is TGTGCCATCGGGAGGGGGAACACTGAAGCTTTCTTT. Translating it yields CAIGRGNTEAFF.

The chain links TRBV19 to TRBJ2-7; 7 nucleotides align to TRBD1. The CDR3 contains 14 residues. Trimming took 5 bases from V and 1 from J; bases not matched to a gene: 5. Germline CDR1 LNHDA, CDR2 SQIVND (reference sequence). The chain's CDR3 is CASSDPGQSYEQYF. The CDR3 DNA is TGTGCCAGTAGTGACCCGGGACAGTCCTACGAGCAGTACTTC. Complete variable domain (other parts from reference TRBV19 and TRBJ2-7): DGGITQSPKYLFRKEGQNVTLSCEQNLNHDAMYWYRQDPGQGLRLIYYSQIVNDFQKGDIAEGYSVSREKKESFPLTVTSAQKNPTAFYLCASSDPGQSYEQYFGPGTRLTVT.

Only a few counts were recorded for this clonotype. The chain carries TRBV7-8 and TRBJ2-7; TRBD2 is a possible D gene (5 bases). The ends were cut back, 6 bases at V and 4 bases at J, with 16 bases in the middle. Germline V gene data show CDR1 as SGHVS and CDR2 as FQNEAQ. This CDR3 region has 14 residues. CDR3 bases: TGTGCCAGCAGGAGTGCCCTTACGGGGTACGAGCAGTACTTC. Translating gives CASRSALTGYEQYF.

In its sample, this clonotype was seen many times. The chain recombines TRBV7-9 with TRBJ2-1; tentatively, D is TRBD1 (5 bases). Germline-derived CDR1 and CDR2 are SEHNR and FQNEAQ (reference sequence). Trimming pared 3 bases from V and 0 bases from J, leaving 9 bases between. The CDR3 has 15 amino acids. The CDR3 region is CASSFDSSSYNEQFF. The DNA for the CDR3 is TGTGCCAGCAGCTTCGACAGCAGCTCCTACAATGAGCAGTTCTTC. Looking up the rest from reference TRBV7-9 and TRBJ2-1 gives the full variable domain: DTGVSQNPRHKITKRGQNVTFRCDPISEHNRLYWYRQTLGQGPEFLTYFQNEAQLEKSRLLSDRFSAERPKGSFSTLEIQRTEQGDSAMYLCASSFDSSSYNEQFFGPGTRLTVL.

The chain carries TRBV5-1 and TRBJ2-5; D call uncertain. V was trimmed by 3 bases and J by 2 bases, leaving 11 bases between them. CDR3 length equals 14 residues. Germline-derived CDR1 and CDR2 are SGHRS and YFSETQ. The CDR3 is CASSSLAEQETQYF. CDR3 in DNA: TGCGCCAGCAGCTCCTTAGCAGAGCAAGAGACCCAGTACTTC.

The CDR3 DNA sequence: TGCAGTGCTAGAGGGTACAGATTCCCGAACACTGAAGCTTTCTTT. This translates into CSARGYRFPNTEAFF. V gene TRBV20-1 combines with J gene TRBJ1-1; unclear D gene. Germline V gene sequence: CDR1 DFQATT, CDR2 SNEGSKA (reference sequence). CDR3 length equals 15 residues. Trimming cost V 1 base and J 1 base, with 13 bases left between them.

As DNA, the CDR3 is TGCGCCAGCAGTGAGTCGATTACGGGGAACGAGCAGTACTTC. Encoded protein: CASSESITGNEQYF. The chain carries TRBV10-1 and TRBJ2-7; D perhaps matches TRBD2 (5 bases). V lost 0 bases and J 5 bases, leaving 11 bases between the germline ends. Germline V gene data show CDR1 as WNHNN and CDR2 as SYGVQD (reference sequence). The CDR3 extends over 14 amino acids.

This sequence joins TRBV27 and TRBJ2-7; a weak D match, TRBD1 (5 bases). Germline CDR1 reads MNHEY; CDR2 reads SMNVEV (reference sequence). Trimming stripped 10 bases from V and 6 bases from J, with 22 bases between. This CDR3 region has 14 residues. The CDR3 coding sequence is TGTGCCATCACCAGGGAAAGACCCCCCGGCGAGCAGTACTTC. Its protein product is CAITRERPPGEQYF.

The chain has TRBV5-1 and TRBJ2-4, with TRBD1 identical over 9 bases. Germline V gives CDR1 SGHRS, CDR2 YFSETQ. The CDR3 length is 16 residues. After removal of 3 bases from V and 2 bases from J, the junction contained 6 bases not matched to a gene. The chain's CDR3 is CASSSIQGASKNIQYF. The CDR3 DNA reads TGCGCCAGCAGCTCTATACAGGGGGCGTCCAAAAACATTCAGTACTTC.

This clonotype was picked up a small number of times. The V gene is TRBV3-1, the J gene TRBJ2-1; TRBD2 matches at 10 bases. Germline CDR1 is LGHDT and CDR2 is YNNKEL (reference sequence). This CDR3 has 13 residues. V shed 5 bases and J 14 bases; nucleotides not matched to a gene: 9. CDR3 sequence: CASSSGLLAGKFF. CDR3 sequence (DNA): TGTGCCAGCAGCTCAGGCTTACTAGCGGGAAAGTTCTTC.

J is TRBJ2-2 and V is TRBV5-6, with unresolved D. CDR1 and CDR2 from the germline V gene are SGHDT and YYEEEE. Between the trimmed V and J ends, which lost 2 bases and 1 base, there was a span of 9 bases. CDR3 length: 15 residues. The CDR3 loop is CASSFRVGNTGELFF. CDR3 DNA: TGTGCCAGCAGCTTCCGAGTGGGGAACACCGGGGAGCTGTTTTTT.

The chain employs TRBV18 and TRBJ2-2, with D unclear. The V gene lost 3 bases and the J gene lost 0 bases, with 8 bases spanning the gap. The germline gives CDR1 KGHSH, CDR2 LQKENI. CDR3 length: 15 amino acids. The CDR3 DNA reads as TGTGCCAGCTCACCGGTCGGGTCGAACACCGGGGAGCTGTTTTTT. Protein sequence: CASSPVGSNTGELFF. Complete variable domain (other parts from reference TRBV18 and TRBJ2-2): NAGVMQNPRHLVRRRGQEARLRCSPMKGHSHVYWYRQLPEEGLKFMVYLQKENIIDESGMPKERFSAEFPKEGPSILRIQQVVRGDSAAYFCASSPVGSNTGELFFGEGSRLTVL.

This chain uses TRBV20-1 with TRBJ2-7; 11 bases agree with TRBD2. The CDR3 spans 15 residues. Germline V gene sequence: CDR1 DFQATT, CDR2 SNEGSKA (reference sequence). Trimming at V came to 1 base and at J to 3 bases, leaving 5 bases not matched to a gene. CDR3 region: CSARGTSGRFYEQYF. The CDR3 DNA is TGCAGTGCTAGAGGAACTAGCGGGAGATTCTACGAGCAGTACTTC.